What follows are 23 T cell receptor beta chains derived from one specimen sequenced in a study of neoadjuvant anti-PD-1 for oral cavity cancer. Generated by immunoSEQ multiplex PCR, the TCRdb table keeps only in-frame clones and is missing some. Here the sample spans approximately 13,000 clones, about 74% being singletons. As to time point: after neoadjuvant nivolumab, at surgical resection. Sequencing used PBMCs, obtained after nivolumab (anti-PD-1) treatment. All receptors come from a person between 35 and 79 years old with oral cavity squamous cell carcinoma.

This chain's CDR3 is CASTLGTAIPGANVLTF. The DNA of the CDR3 is TGTGCCAGCACCCTCGGGACAGCAATTCCTGGGGCCAACGTCCTGACTTTC. This rearrangement joins TRBV7-9 to TRBJ2-6; TRBD1 matches at 7 bases. The CDR3 totals 17 residues. With V trimmed by 7 bases and J by 2 bases, 11 bases remained unmatched. In germline, CDR1 is SEHNR, CDR2 FQNEAQ (reference sequence).

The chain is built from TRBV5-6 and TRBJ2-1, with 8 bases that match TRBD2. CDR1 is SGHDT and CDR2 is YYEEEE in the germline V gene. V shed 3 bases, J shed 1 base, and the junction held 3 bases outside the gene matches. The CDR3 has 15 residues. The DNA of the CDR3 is TGTGCCAGCAGCTCCGTAGCGGGATCCTACAATGAGCAGTTCTTC. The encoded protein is CASSSVAGSYNEQFF.

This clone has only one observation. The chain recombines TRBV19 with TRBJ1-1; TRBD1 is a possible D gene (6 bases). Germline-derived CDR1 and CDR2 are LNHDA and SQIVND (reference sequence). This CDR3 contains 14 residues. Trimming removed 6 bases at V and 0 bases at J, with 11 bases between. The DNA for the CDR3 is TGTGCCAGTAGGGGGGGCTCCATGAACACTGAAGCTTTCTTT. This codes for CASRGGSMNTEAFF.

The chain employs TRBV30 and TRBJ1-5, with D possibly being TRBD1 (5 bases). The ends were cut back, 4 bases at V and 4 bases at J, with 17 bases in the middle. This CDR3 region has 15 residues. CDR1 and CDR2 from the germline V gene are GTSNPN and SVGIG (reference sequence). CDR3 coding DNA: TGTGCCTGGAACCCAGGGAACAGCTTTAATCAGCCCCAGCATTTT. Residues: CAWNPGNSFNQPQHF.

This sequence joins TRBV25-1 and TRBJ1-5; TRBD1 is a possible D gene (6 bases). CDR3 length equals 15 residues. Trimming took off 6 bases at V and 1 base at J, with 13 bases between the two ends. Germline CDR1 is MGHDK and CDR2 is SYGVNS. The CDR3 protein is CASSGSQGSNQPQHF. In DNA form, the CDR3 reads TGTGCCAGCAGCGGATCTCAGGGGAGCAATCAGCCCCAGCATTTT.

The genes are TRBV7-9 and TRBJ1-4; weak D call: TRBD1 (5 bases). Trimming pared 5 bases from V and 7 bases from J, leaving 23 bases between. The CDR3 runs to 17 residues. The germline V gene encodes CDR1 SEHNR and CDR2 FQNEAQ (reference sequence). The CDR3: CASSRSPVDRASEKLFF. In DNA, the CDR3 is TGTGCCAGCAGCAGGAGCCCGGTTGACAGAGCGAGTGAAAAACTGTTTTTT.

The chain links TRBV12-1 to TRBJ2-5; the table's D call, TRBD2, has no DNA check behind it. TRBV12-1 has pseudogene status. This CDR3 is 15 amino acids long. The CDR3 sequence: CASSFSFSGRETQYF. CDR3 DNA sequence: TGTGCCAGCAGCTTTTCTTTTAGCGGGAGGGAGACCCAGTACTTC.

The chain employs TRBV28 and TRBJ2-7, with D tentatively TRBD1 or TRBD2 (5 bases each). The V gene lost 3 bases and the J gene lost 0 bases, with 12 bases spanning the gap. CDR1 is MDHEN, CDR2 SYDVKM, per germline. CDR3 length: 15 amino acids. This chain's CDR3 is CASSFFQGRSYEQYF. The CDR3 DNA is TGTGCCAGCAGTTTTTTCCAGGGACGCTCCTACGAGCAGTACTTC.

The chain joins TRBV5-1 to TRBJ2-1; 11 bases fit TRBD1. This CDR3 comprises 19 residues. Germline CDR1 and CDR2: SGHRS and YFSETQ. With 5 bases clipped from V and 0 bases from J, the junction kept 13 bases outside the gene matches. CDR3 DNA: TGCGCCAGCAGGCGGACAGGGGGCGAGCGGACGAGCTCCTACAATGAGCAGTTCTTC. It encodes CASRRTGGERTSSYNEQFF.

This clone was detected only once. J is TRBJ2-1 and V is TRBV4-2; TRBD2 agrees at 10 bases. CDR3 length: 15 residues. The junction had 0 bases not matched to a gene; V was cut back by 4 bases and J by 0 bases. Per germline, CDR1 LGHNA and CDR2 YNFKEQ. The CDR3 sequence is CASSPSGSSYNEQFF. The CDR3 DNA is TGTGCCAGCAGCCCTAGCGGGAGCTCCTACAATGAGCAGTTCTTC.

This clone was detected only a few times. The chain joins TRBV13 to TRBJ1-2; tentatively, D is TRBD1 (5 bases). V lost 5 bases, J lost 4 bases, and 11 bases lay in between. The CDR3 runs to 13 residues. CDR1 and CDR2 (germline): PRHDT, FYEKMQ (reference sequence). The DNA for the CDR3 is TGTGCCAGCAGCGCTACAGGAGGCTATGGCTACACCTTC. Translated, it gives CASSATGGYGYTF.

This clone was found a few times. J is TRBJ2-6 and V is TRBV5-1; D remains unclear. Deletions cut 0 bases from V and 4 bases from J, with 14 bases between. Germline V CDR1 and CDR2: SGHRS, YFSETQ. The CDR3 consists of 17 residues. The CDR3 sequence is CASSLGISAAGANVLTF. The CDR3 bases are TGCGCCAGCAGCTTGGGGATATCCGCCGCCGGGGCCAACGTCCTGACTTTC.

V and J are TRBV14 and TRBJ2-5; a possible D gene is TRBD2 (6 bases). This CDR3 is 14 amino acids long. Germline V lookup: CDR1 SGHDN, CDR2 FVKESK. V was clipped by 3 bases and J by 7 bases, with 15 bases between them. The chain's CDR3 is CASSQGGRDWTQYF. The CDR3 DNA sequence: TGTGCCAGCAGCCAGGGAGGTCGGGATTGGACCCAGTACTTC.

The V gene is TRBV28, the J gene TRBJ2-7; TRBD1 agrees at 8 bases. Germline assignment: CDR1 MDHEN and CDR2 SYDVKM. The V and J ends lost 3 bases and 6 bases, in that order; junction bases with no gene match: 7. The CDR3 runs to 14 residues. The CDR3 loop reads CASSLSRGQGEQYF. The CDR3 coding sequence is TGTGCCAGCAGTTTGTCCAGGGGGCAAGGCGAGCAGTACTTC.

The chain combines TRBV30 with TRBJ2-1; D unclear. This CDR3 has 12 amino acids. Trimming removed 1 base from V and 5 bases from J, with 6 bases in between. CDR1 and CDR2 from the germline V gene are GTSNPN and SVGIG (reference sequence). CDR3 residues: CAWSGENNEQFF. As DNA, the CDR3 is TGTGCCTGGAGTGGGGAAAACAATGAGCAGTTCTTC.

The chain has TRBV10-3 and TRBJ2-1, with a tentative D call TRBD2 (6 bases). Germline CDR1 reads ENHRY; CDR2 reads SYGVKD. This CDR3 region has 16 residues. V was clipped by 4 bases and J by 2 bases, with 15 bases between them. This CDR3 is CAISALLGGAYNEQFF. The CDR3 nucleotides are TGTGCCATCAGTGCCTTACTCGGAGGGGCCTACAATGAGCAGTTCTTC.

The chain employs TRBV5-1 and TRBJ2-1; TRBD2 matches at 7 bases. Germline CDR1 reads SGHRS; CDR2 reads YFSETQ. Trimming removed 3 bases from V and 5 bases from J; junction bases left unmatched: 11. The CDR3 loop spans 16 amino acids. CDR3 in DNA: TGCGCCAGCAGCTCCACAGCGGGACCACTTAACAATGAGCAGTTCTTC. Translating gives CASSSTAGPLNNEQFF.

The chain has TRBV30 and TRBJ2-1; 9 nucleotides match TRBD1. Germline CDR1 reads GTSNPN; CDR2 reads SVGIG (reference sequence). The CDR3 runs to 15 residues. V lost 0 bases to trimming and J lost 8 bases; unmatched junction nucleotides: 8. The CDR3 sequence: CAWSVGQGRKDEQFF. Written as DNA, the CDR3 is TGTGCCTGGAGTGTCGGACAGGGGAGGAAGGATGAGCAGTTCTTC.

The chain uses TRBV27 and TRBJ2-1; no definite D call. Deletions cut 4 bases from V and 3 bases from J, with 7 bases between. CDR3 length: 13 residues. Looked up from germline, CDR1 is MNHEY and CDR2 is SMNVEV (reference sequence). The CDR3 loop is CASSSSNYNEQFF. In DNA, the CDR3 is TGTGCCAGCAGTTCGTCAAACTACAATGAGCAGTTCTTC.

CDR3: CASSYLLTGSRNTIYF. CDR3 bases: TGTGCCAGCAGCTATCTCCTCACCGGGTCAAGGAACACCATATATTTT. The V and J genes are TRBV7-9 and TRBJ1-3; D gene ambiguous. Trimming took off 4 bases at V and 7 bases at J, with 20 bases between the two ends. The CDR3 covers 16 residues. Per the germline V gene, CDR1 is SEHNR and CDR2 is FQNEAQ (reference sequence).

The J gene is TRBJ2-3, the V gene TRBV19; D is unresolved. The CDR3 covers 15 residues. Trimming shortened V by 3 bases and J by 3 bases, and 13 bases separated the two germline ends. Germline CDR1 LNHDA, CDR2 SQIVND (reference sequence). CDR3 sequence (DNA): TGTGCCAGTAGTATCGGAACCTGGGGAACAGATACGCAGTATTTT. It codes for CASSIGTWGTDTQYF. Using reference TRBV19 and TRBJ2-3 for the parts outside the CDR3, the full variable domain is DGGITQSPKYLFRKEGQNVTLSCEQNLNHDAMYWYRQDPGQGLRLIYYSQIVNDFQKGDIAEGYSVSREKKESFPLTVTSAQKNPTAFYLCASSIGTWGTDTQYFGPGTRLTVL.

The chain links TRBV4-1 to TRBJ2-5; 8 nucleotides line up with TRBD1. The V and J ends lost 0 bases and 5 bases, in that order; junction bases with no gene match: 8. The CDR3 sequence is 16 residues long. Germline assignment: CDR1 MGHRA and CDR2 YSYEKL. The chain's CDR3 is CASSQDPQGAGETQYF. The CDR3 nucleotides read TGCGCCAGCAGCCAAGATCCGCAGGGGGCTGGGGAGACCCAGTACTTC.

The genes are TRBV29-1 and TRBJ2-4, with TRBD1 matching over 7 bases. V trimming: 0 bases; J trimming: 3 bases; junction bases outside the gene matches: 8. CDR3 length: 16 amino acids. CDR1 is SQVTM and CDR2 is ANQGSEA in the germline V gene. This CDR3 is CSVEDWRTGGKNIQYF. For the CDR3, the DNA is TGCAGCGTTGAAGATTGGCGGACAGGCGGCAAAAACATTCAGTACTTC.